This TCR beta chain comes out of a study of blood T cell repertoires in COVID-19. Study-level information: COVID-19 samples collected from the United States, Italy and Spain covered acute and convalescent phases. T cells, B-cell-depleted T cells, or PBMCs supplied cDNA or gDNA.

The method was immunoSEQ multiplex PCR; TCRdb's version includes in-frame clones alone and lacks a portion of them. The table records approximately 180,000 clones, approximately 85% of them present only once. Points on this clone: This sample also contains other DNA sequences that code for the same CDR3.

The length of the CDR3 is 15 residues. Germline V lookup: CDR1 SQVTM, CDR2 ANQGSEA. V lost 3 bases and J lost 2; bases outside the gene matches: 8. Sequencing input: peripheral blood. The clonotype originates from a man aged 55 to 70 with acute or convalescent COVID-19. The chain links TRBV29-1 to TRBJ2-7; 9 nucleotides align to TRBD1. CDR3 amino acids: CSVEGGTGTAYEQYF. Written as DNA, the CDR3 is TGCAGCGTTGAGGGGGGGACAGGGACCGCCTACGAGCAGTACTTC.